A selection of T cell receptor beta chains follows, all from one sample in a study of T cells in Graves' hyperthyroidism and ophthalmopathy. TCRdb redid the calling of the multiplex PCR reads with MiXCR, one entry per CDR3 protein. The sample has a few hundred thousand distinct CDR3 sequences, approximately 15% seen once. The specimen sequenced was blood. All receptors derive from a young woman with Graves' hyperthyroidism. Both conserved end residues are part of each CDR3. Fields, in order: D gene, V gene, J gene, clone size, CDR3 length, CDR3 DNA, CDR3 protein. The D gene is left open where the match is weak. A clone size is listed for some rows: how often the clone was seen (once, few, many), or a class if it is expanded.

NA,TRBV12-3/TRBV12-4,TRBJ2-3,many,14,TGTGCCAGCAGTAGTCTCGGAAGCACAGATACGCAGTATTTT,CASSSLGSTDTQYF
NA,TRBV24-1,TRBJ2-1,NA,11,TGTGCCACCAGCGAGTACAATGAGCAGTTCTTC,CATSEYNEQFF
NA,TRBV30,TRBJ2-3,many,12,TGTGCCTGGAGATCGGTGTCAGATACGCAGTATTTT,CAWRSVSDTQYF
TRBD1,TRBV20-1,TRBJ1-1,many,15,TGCAGTGCTAGTTTCTTAGGCAGGGGGCGAGCAGAAGCTTTCTTT,CSASFLGRGRAEAFF
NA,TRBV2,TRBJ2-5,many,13,TGTGCCAGCATGACAGACGCCTGGGAGACCCAGTACTTC,CASMTDAWETQYF
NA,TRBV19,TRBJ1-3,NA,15,TGTGCCAGTAGTTCGACACGGCTACCTGGAAACACCATATATTTT,CASSSTRLPGNTIYF
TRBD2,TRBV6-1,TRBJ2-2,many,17,TGTGCCAGCAGTGAACGGGATAGCGGGGCGAACACCGGGGAGCTGTTTTTT,CASSERDSGANTGELFF
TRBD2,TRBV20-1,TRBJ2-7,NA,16,TGCAGTGCGACCCAACTACTAGCGGGAGGTCCCTACGAGCAGTACTTC,CSATQLLAGGPYEQYF
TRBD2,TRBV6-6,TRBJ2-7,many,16,TGTGCCAGCAGTTACGCTCGAGCGGGAGGGATATACGAGCAGTACTTC,CASSYARAGGIYEQYF
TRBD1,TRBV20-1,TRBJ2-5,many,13,TGCAGTGCTAGCGGACAGGGAGGACAGACCCAGTACTTC,CSASGQGGQTQYF
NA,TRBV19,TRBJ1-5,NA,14,TGTGCCAGTAGTATCGAGAATAGCAATCAGCCCCAGCATTTT,CASSIENSNQPQHF
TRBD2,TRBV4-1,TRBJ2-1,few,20,TGCGCCAGCAGCCAAGATCCCCTGCGCGGGAGCGATAATGGAAACAATGAGCAGTTCTTC,CASSQDPLRGSDNGNNEQFF
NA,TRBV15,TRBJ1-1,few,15,TGTGCCACCAGCAGATCTCAAGGAGGGGGGGCTGAAGCTTTCTTT,CATSRSQGGGAEAFF
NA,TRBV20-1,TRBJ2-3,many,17,TGCAGTGCTAGAGATCAGGGCGTCGGCCTCCGTTCGGATACGCAGTATTTT,CSARDQGVGLRSDTQYF
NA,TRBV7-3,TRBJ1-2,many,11,TGTGCCAGCGGCGACAGCGTTGGCTACACCTTC,CASGDSVGYTF
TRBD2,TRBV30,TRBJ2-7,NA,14,TGTGCCTGGAGTCTAGCGGGAGGGCCCTACGAGCAGTACTTC,CAWSLAGGPYEQYF
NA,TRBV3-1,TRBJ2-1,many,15,TGTGCCAGCAGCCAAGATCAGGGGCTACACAATGAGCAGTTCTTC,CASSQDQGLHNEQFF
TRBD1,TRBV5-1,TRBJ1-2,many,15,TGCGCCAGCAGCCTTCGGACAGGGGGCAACTATGGCTACACCTTC,CASSLRTGGNYGYTF
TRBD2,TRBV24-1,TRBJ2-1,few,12,TGTGCCACCAGAGCGGGAGATAATGAGCAGTTCTTC,CATRAGDNEQFF
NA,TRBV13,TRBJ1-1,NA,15,TGTGCCAGCAGCTTAGTACGGGAGAAGAACACTGAAGCTTTCTTT,CASSLVREKNTEAFF
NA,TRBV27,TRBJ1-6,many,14,TGTGCCAGCAGTCCACAGGATTATAATTCACCCCTCCACTTT,CASSPQDYNSPLHF
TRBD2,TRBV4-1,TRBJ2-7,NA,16,TGCGCCAGCAGCCAATATGGACTAGCGGGAGTCTACGAGCAGTACTTC,CASSQYGLAGVYEQYF
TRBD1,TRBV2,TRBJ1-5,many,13,TGTGCCAGCAGTGTAGGGGGCGGGCAGCCCCAGCATTTT,CASSVGGGQPQHF
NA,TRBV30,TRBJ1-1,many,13,TGTGCCTGGAGCCAGGGCGGGAACACTGAAGCTTTCTTT,CAWSQGGNTEAFF
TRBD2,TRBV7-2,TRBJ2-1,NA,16,TGTGCCAGCAGCTTAGGCCGGGGCGGGAGCCTTGGTGAGCAGTTCTTC,CASSLGRGGSLGEQFF
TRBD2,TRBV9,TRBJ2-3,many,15,TGTGCCAGCAGCGCAATTAGCGGGAGGATCGATACGCAGTATTTT,CASSAISGRIDTQYF
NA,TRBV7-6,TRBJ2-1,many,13,TGTGCCAGCAGCTCCCTGGGGTACAATGAGCAGTTCTTC,CASSSLGYNEQFF
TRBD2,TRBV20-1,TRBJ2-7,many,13,TGCAGTGCTAAACTAGCGGGGACCTACGAGCAGTACTTC,CSAKLAGTYEQYF
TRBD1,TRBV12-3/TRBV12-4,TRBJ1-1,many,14,TGTGCCAGCAGCCCCAGGGGGCCGGATACTGAAGCTTTCTTT,CASSPRGPDTEAFF
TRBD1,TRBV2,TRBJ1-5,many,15,TGTGCCAGCAGTCTGGGACAGGGGGACCAACCACCCCAGCATTTT,CASSLGQGDQPPQHF
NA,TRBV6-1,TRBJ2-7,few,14,TGTGCCAGCAGTTTAAGGTTTCCCACCTACGAGCAGTACTTC,CASSLRFPTYEQYF
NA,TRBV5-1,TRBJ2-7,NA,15,TGCGCCAGCAGCTTGGTGGGGGGCGGAGGAGACGAGCAGTACTTC,CASSLVGGGGDEQYF
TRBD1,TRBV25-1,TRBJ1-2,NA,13,TGTGCCAGCAGTGAAACAGGGGGCGATGGCTACACCTTC,CASSETGGDGYTF
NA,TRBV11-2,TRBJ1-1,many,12,TGTGCCAGCAGCTGGCCCGGGGCTGAAGCTTTCTTT,CASSWPGAEAFF
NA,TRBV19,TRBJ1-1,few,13,TGTGCCACCCTAAGGAAAGGGGCTGATGAAGCTTTCTTT,CATLRKGADEAFF
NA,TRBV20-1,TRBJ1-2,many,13,TGCAGTGCTAGGGTCACCCCGAATGGTGGCTACACCTTC,CSARVTPNGGYTF
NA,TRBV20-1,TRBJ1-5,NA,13,TGCAGTGCTAGCAGGGAGGGCAATCAGCCCCAGCATTTT,CSASREGNQPQHF
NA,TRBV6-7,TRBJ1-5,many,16,TGTGCCAGCAGCCCTACATCATTAGGCGGCAATCAGCCCCAGCATTTT,CASSPTSLGGNQPQHF
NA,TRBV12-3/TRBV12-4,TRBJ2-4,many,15,TGTGCCAGCAGCACCGGGACAAGCTCCAAAAACATTCAGTACTTC,CASSTGTSSKNIQYF
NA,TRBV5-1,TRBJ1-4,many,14,TGCGCCAGCAGCTTGAGGGCCGCTAATGAAAAACTGTTTTTT,CASSLRAANEKLFF
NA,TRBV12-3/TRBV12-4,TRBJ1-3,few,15,TGTGCCAGCAGTCAGGACAGCTTCTCTGGAAACACCATATATTTT,CASSQDSFSGNTIYF
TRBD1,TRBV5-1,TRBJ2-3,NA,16,TGCGCCAGCAGCTTGGACCGGGACAGTCTCACAGATACGCAGTATTTT,CASSLDRDSLTDTQYF
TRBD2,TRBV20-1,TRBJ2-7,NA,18,TGCAGTGCAAGAGGAGGTGAGGTGGCGGGAGGGCGTAGCTACGAGCAGTACTTC,CSARGGEVAGGRSYEQYF
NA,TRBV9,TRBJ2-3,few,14,TGTGCCAGCAGCTCCTTGCGAGGGGATGATACGCAGTATTTT,CASSSLRGDDTQYF
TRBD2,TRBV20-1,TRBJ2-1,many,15,TGCAGTGCTAGGGCTAGCGGGAGGTTCGACAATGAGCAGTTCTTC,CSARASGRFDNEQFF
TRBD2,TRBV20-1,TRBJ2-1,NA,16,TGCAGTGCTAGAGGTCCGGGACTAGCGGGACGCTATGAGCAGTTCTTC,CSARGPGLAGRYEQFF
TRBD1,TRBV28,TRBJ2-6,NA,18,TGTGCCAGCAGTGTAGGGACAGGGAGTATTTCTGGGGCCAACGTCCTGACTTTC,CASSVGTGSISGANVLTF
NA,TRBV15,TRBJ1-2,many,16,TGTGCCACCAGCAGAGATCGGGCAGCCGCTAACTATGGCTACACCTTC,CATSRDRAAANYGYTF
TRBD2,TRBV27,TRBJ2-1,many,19,TGTGCCAGCCGCAGGTGGCTGACTAGCGGGAGGGTTAGTGACAATGAGCAGTTCTTC,CASRRWLTSGRVSDNEQFF
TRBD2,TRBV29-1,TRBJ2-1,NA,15,TGCAGCGTTGAAGAGTTATCTGGGGGAGGGAATGAGCAGTTCTTC,CSVEELSGGGNEQFF
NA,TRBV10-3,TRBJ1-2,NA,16,TGTGCCATCAGTGAGTCGACTCAGGGGTGGCAGGATGGCTACACCTTC,CAISESTQGWQDGYTF
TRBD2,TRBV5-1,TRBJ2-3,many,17,TGCGCCAGCAGCTTGCAGAGCGGGGCTCCAAACACAGATACGCAGTATTTT,CASSLQSGAPNTDTQYF
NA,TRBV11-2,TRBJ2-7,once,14,TGTGCCAGCAGCTTAGTCGGGGGCATCAACGAGCAGTACTTC,CASSLVGGINEQYF
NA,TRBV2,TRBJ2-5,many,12,TGTGCCAGCAGACTAGAAAGGGAGACCCAGTACTTC,CASRLERETQYF
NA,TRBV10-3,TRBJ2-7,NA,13,TGTGCCATCAGTGAGACAGGCCTCTACGAGCAGTACTTC,CAISETGLYEQYF
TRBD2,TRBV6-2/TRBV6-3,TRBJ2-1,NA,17,TGTGCCAGCAGTTACGCGAGTTCGGGACTAGCGGCCAATGAGCAGTTCTTC,CASSYASSGLAANEQFF
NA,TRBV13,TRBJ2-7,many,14,TGTGCCAGCAGCGCCACAGCCAGGTCCTACGAGCAGTACTTC,CASSATARSYEQYF
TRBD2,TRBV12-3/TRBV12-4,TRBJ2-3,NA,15,TGTGCCAGCAGTTCCGGGACTGGGAGGGTTCATACGCAGTATTTT,CASSSGTGRVHTQYF
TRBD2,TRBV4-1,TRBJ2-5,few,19,TGCGCCAGCAGCCAAGATCATTTAGCTAGCGGGAGGGCCGAAGAGACCCAGTACTTC,CASSQDHLASGRAEETQYF
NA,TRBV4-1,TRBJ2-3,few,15,TGCGCCAGCAGCCAAAGACAGGTACCTACAGATACGCAGTATTTT,CASSQRQVPTDTQYF